These 20 T cell receptor beta chains originate from one sample sequenced in a study of regulatory T cells in long-lasting Graves disease. The TCR beta library used iRepertoire HTBI primers with Arm-PCR amplification of CDR3. TCRdb reprocessed the multiplex PCR reads via MiXCR and lists one record per CDR3 protein. The sample holds around 400,000 distinct CDR3 sequences, around 15% seen once. Documented time point: newly diagnosed GD, antithyroid drugs for less than 3 months. RNA from PBMCs was the source of the TCR library. The sequencing here drew on peripheral blood mononuclear cells (PBMCs), taken at new diagnosis, from a patient treated with antithyroid drugs. The origin of the receptors is a female donor with Graves disease.

This clonotype was detected ten times or more. This rearrangement joins TRBV6-8 to TRBJ2-2; no clear D. V shed 2 bases and J shed 7 bases, with 11 bases lying between them. Germline lookup yields CDR1 MNHGY and CDR2 SAAAGT. The CDR3 has 14 amino acids. The CDR3 loop reads CASSYEAHGGELFF. The CDR3 bases are TGTGCCAGCAGTTACGAGGCCCACGGCGGGGAGCTGTTTTTT.

The table lists this clonotype with many counts. The chain has TRBV27 and TRBJ1-1; 10 nucleotides match TRBD1. The V gene end was trimmed by 0 bases and the J gene end by 4 bases; junction bases not matched to a gene: 8. The length of the CDR3 is 17 residues. Germline lookup yields CDR1 MNHEY and CDR2 SMNVEV (reference sequence). The CDR3 here is CASSLSGQGRLGTEAFF. Written as DNA, the CDR3 is TGTGCCAGCAGTTTATCGGGACAGGGGAGGCTCGGCACTGAAGCTTTCTTT.

This clonotype was counted ten times or more. The gene calls are TRBV27 and TRBJ2-4, with D possibly TRBD2 on 7 matching bases. Germline CDR1 MNHEY, CDR2 SMNVEV (reference sequence). V lost 5 bases, J lost 4 bases, and 12 bases lay in between. This CDR3 spans 14 amino acids. The CDR3 loop reads CASSPGGEKNIQYF. DNA of the CDR3: TGTGCCAGCAGTCCGGGGGGCGAAAAAAACATTCAGTACTTC.

The chain couples TRBV27 to TRBJ2-5; D possibly corresponds to TRBD1 (6 bases). Germline values: CDR1 MNHEY, CDR2 SMNVEV (reference sequence). V lost 8 bases and J 5 bases, leaving 21 bases between the germline ends. There are 15 residues in the CDR3. Here the CDR3 DNA reads TGTGCCAGCTCCGAAGACAGGTTCTTCTGGGAGACCCAGTACTTC. Translating gives CASSEDRFFWETQYF.

In this sample, this clonotype turned up many times. The V and J genes are TRBV28 and TRBJ1-1; D unresolved. The CDR3 is made up of 14 amino acids. Germline V gives CDR1 MDHEN, CDR2 SYDVKM. V was cut by 6 bases and J by 1 base, with 12 bases left in between. CDR3 in amino acids: CASRPSLGNTEAFF. The CDR3 DNA is TGTGCCAGCAGACCCTCTCTGGGGAACACTGAAGCTTTCTTT.

The sample holds many counts of this clonotype. J is TRBJ1-6 and V is TRBV20-1; D is undetermined. CDR1 is DFQATT, CDR2 SNEGSKA, per germline (reference sequence). V lost 2 bases and J 0 bases, leaving 11 bases between the germline ends. This CDR3 is built from 16 residues. The CDR3 region is CSARNQESSYNSPLHF. DNA of the CDR3: TGCAGTGCTAGAAACCAGGAGAGCTCCTATAATTCACCCCTCCACTTT.

To note about this clonotype: One junction end does not reproduce the germline sequence, and a read error may be involved. This chain links TRBV2 with TRBJ2-3; the match to TRBD1 covers 10 bases. The assigned J gene may be wrong: the sequence end matches TRBJ2-7 better. The CDR3 has 14 amino acids. The germline V gene has CDR1 SNHLY and CDR2 FYNNEI. The CDR3 spells CVSRDRGIRYEQYF. CDR3 in DNA: TGCGTCAGCAGGGACAGGGGTATAAGGTACGAGCAGTACTTC.

The chain is built from TRBV7-6 and TRBJ1-1; D remains unclear. V was shortened by 0 bases and J by 0 bases, with 14 bases between the two germline ends. CDR3 length equals 17 residues. Per the germline V gene, CDR1 is SGHVS and CDR2 is FNYEAQ. In DNA, the CDR3 is TGTGCCAGCAGCTTAGCTTCGGCAGCCCGCATGAACACTGAAGCTTTCTTT. This encodes CASSLASAARMNTEAFF.

This clonotype has a single count. V gene TRBV11-2 combines with J gene TRBJ2-5; D gene ambiguous. The CDR3 spans 12 residues. V lost 9 bases and J lost 0, with 8 bases in between. CDR1 is SGHAT and CDR2 is FQNNGV in the germline V gene. CDR3 residues: CARRRYQETQYF. CDR3 coding DNA: TGTGCCAGGCGGCGGTACCAAGAGACCCAGTACTTC.

This clonotype was observed many times. The chain employs TRBV27 and TRBJ2-7; TRBD2 might be the D (6 bases). Germline CDR1 is MNHEY and CDR2 is SMNVEV (reference sequence). CDR3 length: 14 amino acids. V was cut by 8 bases and J by 2 bases, with 16 bases left in between. The DNA for the CDR3 is TGTGCCAGCCGGATGTTAGCGGATACCTACGAGCAGTACTTC. Translating it yields CASRMLADTYEQYF.

In its sample, this clonotype was seen many times. The chain couples TRBV20-1 to TRBJ1-2; D uncertain. Germline CDR1 DFQATT, CDR2 SNEGSKA (reference sequence). CDR3 length: 12 residues. The CDR3 loop reads CTLLGSFGGYTF. CDR3 nucleotide sequence: TGCACTCTTTTAGGGTCGTTTGGGGGCTACACCTTC.

This clonotype was seen at least ten times. This rearrangement joins TRBV30 to TRBJ2-1; D may be TRBD2 (5 bases). Trimming stripped 3 bases from V and 5 bases from J, with 5 bases between. Germline CDR1 reads GTSNPN; CDR2 reads SVGIG (reference sequence). CDR3 size: 11 residues. CDR3 nucleotides: TGTGCCTGGAGCGGGAACAATGAGCAGTTCTTC. The encoded protein is CAWSGNNEQFF.

This clonotype was counted at least ten times. This sequence joins TRBV11-2 and TRBJ1-3; D gene ambiguous. Germline CDR1 is SGHAT and CDR2 is FQNNGV. V was pared by 1 base and J by 0 bases, with 4 bases between. This CDR3 spans 14 amino acids. The CDR3: CASSLGSSGNTIYF. In DNA form, the CDR3 reads TGTGCCAGCAGCTTAGGGTCCTCTGGAAACACCATATATTTT.

This clonotype was observed many times. This chain joins TRBV24-1 and TRBJ2-7; TRBD1 is a possible D gene (5 bases). The CDR3 loop spans 13 amino acids. CDR1 is KGHDR and CDR2 is SFDVKD in the germline V gene. V was clipped by 12 bases and J by 0 bases, with 14 bases between them. The CDR3 region is CAARPRDSYEQYF. CDR3 nucleotide sequence: TGTGCCGCGAGGCCCAGGGACTCCTACGAGCAGTACTTC.

The chain couples TRBV27 to TRBJ2-1; tentative D call: TRBD1 (5 bases). V was pared by 2 bases and J by 7 bases, with 6 bases between. The germline V gene encodes CDR1 MNHEY and CDR2 SMNVEV (reference sequence). CDR3 length: 12 amino acids. In DNA form, the CDR3 reads TGTGCCAGCAGTTTAAAGGGGAATGAGCAGTTCTTC. Translation gives CASSLKGNEQFF.

The chain recombines TRBV7-2 with TRBJ2-1, with 8 bases identical to TRBD1. Germline CDR1 reads SGHTA; CDR2 reads FQGNSA. With 8 bases clipped from V and 6 bases from J, the junction kept 12 bases outside the gene matches. The CDR3 contains 15 residues. Written as DNA, the CDR3 is TGTGCCAGCGAAAGAGGGACAGGAGGAATCAATGAGCAGTTCTTC. It encodes CASERGTGGINEQFF.

At least ten counts were recorded for this clonotype. In DNA form, the CDR3 reads TGTGCCAGCAGCCCCCCTGTGAGAGCTTTCTTT. Its protein product is CASSPPVRAFF. The V call is TRBV6-1, the J call TRBJ1-1; no definite D call. Germline V gene data show CDR1 as MNHNS and CDR2 as SASEGT. This CDR3 is 11 amino acids long. The V and J ends lost 6 bases and 10 bases respectively, with 12 bases between them.

This clonotype was seen ten or more times. This chain links TRBV28 with TRBJ2-2; D might be TRBD2 (6 bases). Germline loops: CDR1 MDHEN, CDR2 SYDVKM. This CDR3 region has 14 residues. Trimming shortened V by 10 bases and J by 7 bases, and 19 bases separated the two germline ends. The CDR3 bases are TGTGCCACCGCCGGGCTAGCGCGAATCGGGGAGCTGTTTTTT. It specifies CATAGLARIGELFF.

This clonotype was observed once. Here the CDR3 reads CASRAGWSGGTDTQYF. The CDR3 nucleotides are TGTGCCAGCAGAGCGGGGTGGTCGGGCGGCACAGATACGCAGTATTTT. This chain uses TRBV11-1 with TRBJ2-3, with TRBD2 identical over 7 bases. Germline V gives CDR1 SGHAT, CDR2 FQDESV (reference sequence). The V and J ends lost 6 bases and 1 base, in that order; junction bases with no gene match: 10. The CDR3 length is 16 residues.

This clonotype was seen at least ten times. The chain recombines TRBV28 with TRBJ1-5; weak D call: TRBD1 (5 bases). Trimming removed 2 bases from V and 6 bases from J, with 11 bases in between. CDR1 is MDHEN, CDR2 SYDVKM, per germline. The CDR3 spans 14 residues. The CDR3 DNA sequence: TGTGCCAGCAGTTTAGGGGGTTTAGGTCAGCCCCAGCATTTT. Amino acid sequence: CASSLGGLGQPQHF.